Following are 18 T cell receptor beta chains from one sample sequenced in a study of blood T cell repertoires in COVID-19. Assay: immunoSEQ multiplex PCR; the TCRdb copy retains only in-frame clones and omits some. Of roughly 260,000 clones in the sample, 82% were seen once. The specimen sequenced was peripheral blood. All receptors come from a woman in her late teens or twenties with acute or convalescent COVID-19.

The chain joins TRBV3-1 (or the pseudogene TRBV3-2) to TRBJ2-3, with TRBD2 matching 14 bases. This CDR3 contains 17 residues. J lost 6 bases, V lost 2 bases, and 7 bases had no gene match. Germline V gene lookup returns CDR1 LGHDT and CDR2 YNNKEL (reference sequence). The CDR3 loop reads CASSQLKGLAGVDTQYF. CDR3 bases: TGTGCCAGCAGCCAACTGAAGGGACTAGCGGGAGTGGATACGCAGTATTTT.

CDR3 protein: CASRPPSASNNEQFF. For the CDR3, the DNA is TGTGCCAGCAGGCCCCCTAGCGCCTCTAACAATGAGCAGTTCTTC. The rearrangement links TRBV6-5 to TRBJ2-1; possible D gene TRBD2, 6 bases. The V end lost 6 bases, the J end lost 5 bases, and 17 bases lay between the germline ends. The CDR3 is made up of 15 amino acids. Per the germline V gene, CDR1 is MNHEY and CDR2 is SVGAGI.

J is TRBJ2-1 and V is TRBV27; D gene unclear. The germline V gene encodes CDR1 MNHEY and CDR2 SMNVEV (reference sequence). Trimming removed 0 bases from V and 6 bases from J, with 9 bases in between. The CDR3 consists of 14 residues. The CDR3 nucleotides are TGTGCCAGCAGTTTATCGAACAGTCCCAATGAGCAGTTCTTC. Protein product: CASSLSNSPNEQFF.

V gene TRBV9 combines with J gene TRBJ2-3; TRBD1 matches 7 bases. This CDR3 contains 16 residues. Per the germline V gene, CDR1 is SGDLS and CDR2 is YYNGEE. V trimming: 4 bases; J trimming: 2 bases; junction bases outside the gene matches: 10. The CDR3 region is CASSPRQGESTDTQYF. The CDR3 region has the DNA TGTGCCAGCAGCCCGCGACAGGGTGAATCCACAGATACGCAGTATTTT. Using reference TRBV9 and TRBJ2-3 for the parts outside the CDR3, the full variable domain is DSGVTQTPKHLITATGQRVTLRCSPRSGDLSVYWYQQSLDQGLQFLIQYYNGEERAKGNILERFSAQQFPDLHSELNLSSLELGDSALYFCASSPRQGESTDTQYFGPGTRLTVL.

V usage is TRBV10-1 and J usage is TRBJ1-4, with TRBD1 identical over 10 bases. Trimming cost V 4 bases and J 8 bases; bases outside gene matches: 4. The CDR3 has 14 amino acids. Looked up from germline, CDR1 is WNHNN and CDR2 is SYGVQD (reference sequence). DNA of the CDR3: TGCGCCAGCAGTGCCGGGACAGGGGACGAAAAACTGTTTTTT. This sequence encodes CASSAGTGDEKLFF.

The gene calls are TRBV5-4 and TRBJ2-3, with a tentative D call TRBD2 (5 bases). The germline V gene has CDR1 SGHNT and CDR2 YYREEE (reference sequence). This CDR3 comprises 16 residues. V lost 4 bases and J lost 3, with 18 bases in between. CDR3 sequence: CASSLVVLGSTDTQYF. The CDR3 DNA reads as TGTGCCAGCAGCCTGGTCGTTCTAGGGAGTACAGATACGCAGTATTTT.

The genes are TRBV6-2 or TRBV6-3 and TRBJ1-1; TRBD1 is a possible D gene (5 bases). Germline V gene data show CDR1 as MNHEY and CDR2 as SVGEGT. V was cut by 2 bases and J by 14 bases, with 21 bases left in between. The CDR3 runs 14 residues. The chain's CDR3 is CASSYDGRRQKGFF. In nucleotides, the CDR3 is TGTGCCAGCAGTTACGATGGTAGACGGCAGAAGGGGTTCTTT.

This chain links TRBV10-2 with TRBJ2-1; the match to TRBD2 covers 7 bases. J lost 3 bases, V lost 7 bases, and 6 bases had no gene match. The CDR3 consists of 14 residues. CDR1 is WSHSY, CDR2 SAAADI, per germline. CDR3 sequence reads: CASTVGGNYNEQFF. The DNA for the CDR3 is TGCGCCAGCACCGTGGGGGGGAACTACAATGAGCAGTTCTTC.

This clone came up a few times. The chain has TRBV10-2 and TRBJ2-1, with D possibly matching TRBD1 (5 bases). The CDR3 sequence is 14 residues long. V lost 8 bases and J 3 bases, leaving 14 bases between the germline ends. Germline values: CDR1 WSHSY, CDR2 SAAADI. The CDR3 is CASFRAWGYNEQFF. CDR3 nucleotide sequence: TGCGCCAGCTTCAGGGCCTGGGGCTACAATGAGCAGTTCTTC.

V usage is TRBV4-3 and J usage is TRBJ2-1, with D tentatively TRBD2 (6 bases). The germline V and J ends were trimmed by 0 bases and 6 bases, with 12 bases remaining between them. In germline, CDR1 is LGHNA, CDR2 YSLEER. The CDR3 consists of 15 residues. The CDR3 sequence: CASSQDGPGGNEQFF. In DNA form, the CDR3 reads TGCGCCAGCAGCCAAGACGGACCCGGGGGCAATGAGCAGTTCTTC.

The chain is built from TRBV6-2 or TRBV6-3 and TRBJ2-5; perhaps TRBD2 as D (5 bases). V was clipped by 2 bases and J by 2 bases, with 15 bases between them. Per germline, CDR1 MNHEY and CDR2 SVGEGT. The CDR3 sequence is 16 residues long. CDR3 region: CASSYMSGGFQETQYF. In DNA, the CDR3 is TGTGCCAGCAGTTACATGAGCGGAGGATTTCAAGAGACCCAGTACTTC.

The CDR3 reads CASSYSNSYGYTF. The DNA for the CDR3 is TGTGCCAGCAGTTACTCAAACAGCTATGGCTACACCTTC. This chain joins TRBV6-5 and TRBJ1-2; D remains ambiguous. Trimming pared 0 bases from V and 4 bases from J, leaving 6 bases between. The CDR3 is 13 amino acids. Germline V gene lookup returns CDR1 MNHEY and CDR2 SVGAGI.

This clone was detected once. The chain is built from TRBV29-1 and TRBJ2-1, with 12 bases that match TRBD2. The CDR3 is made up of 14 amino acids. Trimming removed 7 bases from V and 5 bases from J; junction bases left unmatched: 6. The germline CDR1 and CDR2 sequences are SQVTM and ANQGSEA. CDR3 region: CSDGLAGPNNEQFF. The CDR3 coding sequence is TGCAGCGACGGACTAGCGGGACCCAACAATGAGCAGTTCTTC.

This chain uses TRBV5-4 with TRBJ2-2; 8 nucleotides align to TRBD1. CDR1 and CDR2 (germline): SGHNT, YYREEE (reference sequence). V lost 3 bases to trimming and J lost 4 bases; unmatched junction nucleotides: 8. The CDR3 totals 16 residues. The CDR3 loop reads CASSSDRDWATGELFF. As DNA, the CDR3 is TGTGCCAGCAGCTCGGACAGGGATTGGGCCACCGGGGAGCTGTTTTTT.

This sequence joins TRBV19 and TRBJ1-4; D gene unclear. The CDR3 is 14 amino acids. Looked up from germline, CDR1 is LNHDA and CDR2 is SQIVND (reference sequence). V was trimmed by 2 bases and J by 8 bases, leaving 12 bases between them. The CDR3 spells CASSIPGLEEKLFF. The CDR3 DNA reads TGTGCCAGTAGTATACCGGGATTGGAGGAAAAACTGTTTTTT.

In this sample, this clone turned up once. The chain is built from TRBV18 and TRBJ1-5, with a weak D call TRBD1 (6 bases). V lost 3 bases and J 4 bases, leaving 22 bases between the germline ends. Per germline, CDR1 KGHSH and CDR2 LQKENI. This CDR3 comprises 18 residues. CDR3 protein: CASSPLGPGGDSNQPQHF. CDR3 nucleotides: TGTGCCAGCTCACCCTTGGGTCCGGGGGGCGACTCGAATCAGCCCCAGCATTTT.

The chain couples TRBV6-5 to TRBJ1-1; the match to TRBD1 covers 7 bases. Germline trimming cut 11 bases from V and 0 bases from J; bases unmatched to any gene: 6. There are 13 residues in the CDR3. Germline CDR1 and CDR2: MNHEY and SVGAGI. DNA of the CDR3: TGTGCCGGGAAGGGGGCGATGAACACTGAAGCTTTCTTT. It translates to CAGKGAMNTEAFF.

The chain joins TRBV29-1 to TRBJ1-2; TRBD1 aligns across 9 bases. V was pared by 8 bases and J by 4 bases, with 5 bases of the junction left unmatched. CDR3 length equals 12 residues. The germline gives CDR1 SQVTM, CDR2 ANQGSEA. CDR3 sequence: CSLWDRAYGYTF. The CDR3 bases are TGCAGCCTGTGGGACAGGGCCTATGGCTACACCTTC.